This is a list of T cell receptor beta chains from one sample in a study of blood T cell repertoires in COVID-19. The repertoire was sequenced with immunoSEQ multiplex PCR; TCRdb's copy has only in-frame clones and lacks some. The sample gives 200,000 or so clones, roughly 84% of which show up once; about 2.4% is in the top ten. The material sequenced was peripheral blood. The receptors originated from a woman aged 55 to 70 with acute or convalescent COVID-19. Both conserved end residues are part of each CDR3. Each record gives: clone size, D gene, V gene, J gene, CDR3 protein, CDR3 DNA. D genes are given only for firm matches. The size entry is marked missing in some rows and otherwise reads once, few, many or a size class.

>.|.|TRBV13|TRBJ1-2
CASSNDSRRYGYTF
TGTGCCAGCAGCAACGACAGCCGACGCTATGGCTACACCTTC
>.|.|TRBV27|TRBJ2-7
CASSLTGYSSYEQYF
TGTGCCAGCAGTCTTACAGGGTATAGTTCCTACGAGCAGTACTTC
>.|.|TRBV4-3|TRBJ1-4
CASSQEGEQGKLFF
TGCGCCAGCAGCCAAGAAGGCGAACAGGGCAAACTGTTTTTT
>once|TRBD1|TRBV5-4|TRBJ1-1
CASSLEGQGKNTEAFF
TGTGCCAGCAGCCTAGAGGGACAGGGAAAGAACACTGAAGCTTTCTTT
>.|.|TRBV7-9|TRBJ1-2
CASSLSQGIKTYGYTF
TGTGCCAGCAGCTTATCGCAGGGGATCAAAACCTATGGCTACACCTTC
>once|TRBD2|TRBV5-4|TRBJ2-3
CASSFRTSPDTQYF
TGTGCCAGCAGCTTCCGGACTAGCCCAGATACGCAGTATTTT
>.|TRBD2|TRBV19|TRBJ2-1
CASASGGNNEQFF
TGTGCCAGCGCTAGCGGGGGGAACAATGAGCAGTTCTTC
>.|TRBD2|TRBV18|TRBJ2-1
CASSLKRTSGGAGYNEQFF
TGTGCCAGCTCACTGAAACGGACTAGCGGGGGGGCCGGTTACAATGAGCAGTTCTTC
>once|.|TRBV29-1|TRBJ1-6
CSVLEDSTYNSPLHF
TGCAGCGTTCTAGAAGACAGCACCTATAATTCACCCCTCCACTTT
>.|.|TRBV21-1|TRBJ2-7
CASSKWGQGAYEQYF
.
>.|TRBD2|TRBV7-2|TRBJ2-2
CASSLTGSGGLTGELFF
TGTGCCAGCAGCCTCACAGGGAGCGGGGGGCTGACCGGGGAGCTGTTTTTT
>.|TRBD1|TRBV2|TRBJ1-4
CASSSQGNLGEKLFF
TGTGCCAGCAGTTCACAGGGGAACTTGGGTGAAAAACTGTTTTTT
>.|.|TRBV7-9|TRBJ2-7
CASSLAMGLLASEQYF
TGTGCCAGCAGCTTAGCGATGGGACTCCTCGCGTCCGAGCAGTACTTC
>.|.|TRBV15|TRBJ2-7
CATSEIPGPSGQYF
TGTGCCACCAGCGAAATCCCAGGTCCCTCTGGGCAGTACTTC
>.|.|TRBV27|TRBJ2-5
CASSLSMAETQYF
TGTGCCAGCAGTTTATCTATGGCAGAGACCCAGTACTTC
>.|.|TRBV28|TRBJ1-2
CASSLQGVHYGYTF
TGTGCCAGCAGTTTACAAGGGGTGCACTATGGCTACACCTTC
>.|TRBD1|TRBV11-2|TRBJ2-7
CASSHDPGQGYEQYF
TGTGCCAGCAGCCACGATCCGGGACAGGGATACGAGCAGTACTTC
>few|TRBD1|TRBV4-2|TRBJ1-6
CASSQVPGQGAGTNSPLHF
TGTGCCAGCAGCCAAGTACCGGGACAGGGGGCAGGCACAAATTCACCCCTCCACTTT
>few|TRBD2|TRBV2|TRBJ2-1
CASSPGLAGNEQFF
TGTGCCAGCAGCCCGGGACTAGCGGGAAATGAGCAGTTCTTC
>.|TRBD2|TRBV4-1|TRBJ2-3
CASSQGLSAGGPPDTQYF
TGCGCCAGCAGCCAAGGGTTGTCAGCGGGGGGGCCCCCAGATACGCAGTATTTT
>.|.|TRBV9|TRBJ2-1
CASSVVSYYNEQFF
TGTGCCAGCAGCGTAGTCTCCTACTACAATGAGCAGTTCTTC
>.|TRBD1|TRBV6-5|TRBJ2-7
CASETGGEVGEQYF
TGTGCCAGCGAGACAGGGGGCGAGGTTGGCGAGCAGTACTTC
>.|.|TRBV3-1/TRBV3-2|TRBJ1-4
CASGRPGLGEKLFF
TGTGCCAGCGGACGTCCGGGACTTGGAGAAAAACTGTTTTTT
>.|.|TRBV4-2|TRBJ2-7
CASSQDWGGYEQYF
TGTGCCAGCAGCCAAGATTGGGGAGGCTACGAGCAGTACTTC
>.|.|TRBV9|TRBJ2-1
CASTPGVGRWSYNEQFF
TGTGCCAGCACCCCGGGGGTGGGGCGTTGGTCCTACAATGAGCAGTTCTTC
>.|.|TRBV5-4|TRBJ1-6
CASSLEAAQPSPLHF
TGTGCCAGCAGCTTGGAGGCGGCACAACCTTCACCCCTCCACTTT
>.|TRBD1|TRBV30|TRBJ1-6
CAWRHTTGAWDSPLHF
TGTGCCTGGCGCCACACAACAGGGGCTTGGGATTCACCCCTCCACTTT
>few|.|TRBV6-5|TRBJ2-2
CATTLGRGRTGELFF
TGTGCCACCACCCTCGGCAGGGGTCGGACCGGGGAGCTGTTTTTT